These 31 T cell receptor beta chains came from one sample sequenced in a study of blood T cell repertoires in COVID-19. The repertoire was sequenced with immunoSEQ multiplex PCR; TCRdb's copy has only in-frame clones and lacks some. Of about 200,000 clones in the sample, 78% are singletons; the top ten hold approximately 3%. The sequenced sample was peripheral blood. These TCRs come from a woman older than 75 with active or convalescent COVID-19.

This chain joins TRBV3-1 (or the pseudogene TRBV3-2) and TRBJ2-3, with 7 bases that match TRBD2. The CDR3 contains 13 residues. Trimming cost V 4 bases and J 6 bases; bases outside gene matches: 4. Germline V CDR1 and CDR2: LGHDT, YNNKEL (reference sequence). CDR3 DNA: TGTGCCAGCAGCCTAGCCGGGGGGGATACGCAGTATTTT. Translated, it gives CASSLAGGDTQYF.

The chain employs TRBV9 and TRBJ2-3; the D gene is possibly TRBD2 (6 bases). Germline lookup yields CDR1 SGDLS and CDR2 YYNGEE. Trimming removed 1 base at V and 4 bases at J, with 13 bases between. The CDR3 totals 15 residues. CDR3 DNA sequence: TGTGCCAGCAGCGTAAGTTTGGGGGAGGCAGATACGCAGTATTTT. It is translated as CASSVSLGEADTQYF.

This chain connects TRBV7-9 to TRBJ1-2; 8 bases match TRBD1. This CDR3 comprises 12 residues. CDR1 is SEHNR, CDR2 FQNEAQ, per germline (reference sequence). The junction had 4 bases not matched to a gene; V was cut back by 5 bases and J by 8 bases. As DNA, the CDR3 is TGTGCCAGCAGCCGGGACAGGAGCGGCTACACCTTC. Its protein is CASSRDRSGYTF.

The genes are TRBV9 and TRBJ2-3; D might be TRBD2 (6 bases). V lost 1 base to trimming and J lost 0 bases, with 9 bases between them. The CDR3 contains 15 residues. Germline-derived CDR1 and CDR2 are SGDLS and YYNGEE. CDR3 residues: CASSVWRGSTDTQYF. CDR3 nucleotides: TGTGCCAGCAGCGTATGGAGGGGTAGCACAGATACGCAGTATTTT.

The V gene is TRBV4-2, the J gene TRBJ1-4, with TRBD1 matching over 7 bases. Germline trimming cut 6 bases from V and 6 bases from J; bases unmatched to any gene: 7. CDR3 length equals 14 residues. Germline loops: CDR1 LGHNA, CDR2 YNFKEQ. The CDR3 DNA follows: TGTGCCAGCAGGGAGGACAGGAGTTATGAAAAACTGTTTTTT. It yields the protein CASREDRSYEKLFF.

This clone was recorded only once. The chain combines TRBV4-3 with TRBJ2-6, with D uncertain. This CDR3 contains 16 residues. Looked up from germline, CDR1 is LGHNA and CDR2 is YSLEER. Trimming pared 0 bases from V and 2 bases from J, leaving 8 bases between. The CDR3: CASSQDAHAGANVLTF. In DNA, the CDR3 is TGCGCCAGCAGCCAAGATGCGCATGCTGGGGCCAACGTCCTGACTTTC.

This chain joins TRBV3-1 (or the pseudogene TRBV3-2) and TRBJ1-5; a weak D match, TRBD1 (6 bases). Germline-derived CDR1 and CDR2 are LGHDT and YNNKEL (reference sequence). V lost 4 bases and J 3 bases, leaving 7 bases between the germline ends. The CDR3 contains 13 residues. This CDR3 is CASSPGDNQPQHF. The CDR3 DNA reads as TGTGCCAGCAGCCCAGGGGACAATCAGCCCCAGCATTTT.

This clone has only a few counts. The V and J genes are TRBV12-2 and TRBJ1-5; the D segment call TRBD1 is taken from the table without a DNA check. TRBV12-2 is a pseudogene locus. CDR3 length equals 16 residues. CDR3 bases: TGTGCAAGCCGCTTAGAGAGACAGGGGTATCTTCAGCCCCAGCATTTT. This gives the protein CASRLERQGYLQPQHF.

This clone was detected a few times. The chain joins TRBV7-9 to TRBJ1-6, with D possibly being TRBD1 (6 bases). Germline V CDR1 and CDR2: SEHNR, FQNEAQ (reference sequence). Trimming removed 6 bases from V and 7 bases from J, with 22 bases in between. The CDR3 is 17 amino acids. CDR3 amino acids: CASRPQGSQGWNSPLHF. CDR3 nucleotide sequence: TGTGCCAGCAGACCCCAGGGATCACAGGGATGGAATTCACCCCTCCACTTT. Drawing the rest from reference TRBV7-9 and TRBJ1-6, the complete variable domain is DTGVSQNPRHKITKRGQNVTFRCDPISEHNRLYWYRQTLGQGPEFLTYFQNEAQLEKSRLLSDRFSAERPKGSFSTLEIQRTEQGDSAMYLCASRPQGSQGWNSPLHFGNGTRLTVT.

The V call is TRBV27, the J call TRBJ2-7; D is possibly TRBD2 (6 bases). Germline V gives CDR1 MNHEY, CDR2 SMNVEV (reference sequence). This CDR3 region has 13 residues. The V gene lost 1 base and the J gene lost 8 bases, with 12 bases spanning the gap. The CDR3 DNA is TGTGCCAGCAGTTTATTCGGAGGGTCCAAGCAGTACTTC. This codes for CASSLFGGSKQYF.

This chain connects TRBV2 to TRBJ2-5; D unresolved. V was cut by 0 bases and J by 2 bases, with 4 bases left in between. The CDR3 runs 13 residues. Germline CDR1 SNHLY, CDR2 FYNNEI. CDR3 DNA sequence: TGTGCCAGCAGTGAAGCGCTACAAGAGACCCAGTACTTC. Amino acid sequence: CASSEALQETQYF. The variable domain in full, completed from reference TRBV2 and TRBJ2-5, reads EPEVTQTPSHQVTQMGQEVILRCVPISNHLYFYWYRQILGQKVEFLVSFYNNEISEKSEIFDDQFSVERPDGSNFTLKIRSTKLEDSAMYFCASSEALQETQYFGPGTRLLVL.

The CDR3 DNA follows: TGTGCCAGCAGTTCCCGCACCGAAAGAGTCGATACGCAGTATTTT. It encodes CASSSRTERVDTQYF. The chain employs TRBV27 and TRBJ2-3; D gene unclear. Germline CDR1 reads MNHEY; CDR2 reads SMNVEV (reference sequence). The CDR3 is 15 amino acids. Trimming stripped 4 bases from V and 6 bases from J, with 17 bases between.

In its sample, this clone was seen once. The chain links TRBV29-1 to TRBJ2-3; 8 bases fit TRBD1. This CDR3 comprises 12 residues. CDR1 and CDR2 from the germline V gene are SQVTM and ANQGSEA. Losses at the gene ends were 6 bases for V and 6 bases for J; bases not matched to a gene: 5. The CDR3 coding sequence is TGCAGCGTGGACAGGGAGGTGGATACGCAGTATTTT. Residues: CSVDREVDTQYF.

This clone was seen once. The chain links TRBV2 to TRBJ1-3; D is ambiguous. V lost 4 bases to trimming and J lost 0 bases, with 10 bases between them. Germline V gene data show CDR1 as SNHLY and CDR2 as FYNNEI. The CDR3 is made up of 15 amino acids. CDR3 residues: CASSVHPHSGNTIYF. The DNA for the CDR3 is TGTGCCAGCAGTGTACACCCACACTCTGGAAACACCATATATTTT.

The CDR3 DNA reads TGTGCCAGCACCCGTCGCCAGGCCTTCTCCTACAATGAGCAGTTCTTC. Amino acid sequence: CASTRRQAFSYNEQFF. The rearrangement joins TRBV28 to TRBJ2-1; D uncertain. Looked up from germline, CDR1 is MDHEN and CDR2 is SYDVKM. The CDR3 contains 16 residues. The V end was cut by 7 bases, the J end by 0 bases, with 16 bases between. The entire variable domain, with the rest obtained from reference TRBV28 and TRBJ2-1, is as follows: DVKVTQSSRYLVKRTGEKVFLECVQDMDHENMFWYRQDPGLGLRLIYFSYDVKMKEKGDIPEGYSVSREKKERFSLILESASTNQTSMYLCASTRRQAFSYNEQFFGPGTRLTVL.

The J gene is TRBJ1-4, the V gene TRBV7-8; D might be TRBD1 (5 bases). V gave up 4 bases and J gave up 0 bases, with 6 bases separating them. Germline lookup yields CDR1 SGHVS and CDR2 FQNEAQ. This CDR3 is built from 14 residues. The CDR3 DNA sequence: TGTGCCAGCAGCTGGACACCAACTAATGAAAAACTGTTTTTT. Amino acids: CASSWTPTNEKLFF. Looking up the rest from reference TRBV7-8 and TRBJ1-4 gives the full variable domain: GAGVSQSPRYKVAKRGQDVALRCDPISGHVSLFWYQQALGQGPEFLTYFQNEAQLDKSGLPSDRFFAERPEGSVSTLKIQRTQQEDSAVYLCASSWTPTNEKLFFGSGTQLSVL.

This clone showed up just a few times. V usage is TRBV7-2 and J usage is TRBJ2-3; the D is unclear. Trimming removed 1 base from V and 6 bases from J, with 11 bases in between. CDR1 SGHTA and CDR2 FQGNSA come from the germline V gene. CDR3 length: 14 amino acids. DNA for the CDR3: TGTGCCAGCAGCTTAGGTTCCGGTTTGGATACGCAGTATTTT. This codes for CASSLGSGLDTQYF. Full variable domain (missing parts from reference TRBV7-2 and TRBJ2-3): GAGVSQSPSNKVTEKGKDVELRCDPISGHTALYWYRQSLGQGLEFLIYFQGNSAPDKSGLPSDRFSAERTGGSVSTLTIQRTQQEDSAVYLCASSLGSGLDTQYFGPGTRLTVL.

This chain connects TRBV15 to TRBJ1-5; D not certain. CDR1 is LNHNV and CDR2 is YYDKDF in the germline V gene (reference sequence). This CDR3 comprises 13 residues. The ends were cut back, 0 bases at V and 4 bases at J, with 4 bases in the middle. This CDR3 reads CATSRDRNQPQHF. The CDR3 coding sequence is TGTGCCACCAGCAGAGATCGGAATCAGCCCCAGCATTTT. The full variable domain, its missing parts supplied by reference TRBV15 and TRBJ1-5, is DAMVIQNPRYQVTQFGKPVTLSCSQTLNHNVMYWYQQKSSQAPKLLFHYYDKDFNNEADTPDNFQSRRPNTSFCFLDIRSPGLGDTAMYLCATSRDRNQPQHFGDGTRLSIL.

V usage is TRBV5-1 and J usage is TRBJ1-2, with 10 bases fitting TRBD1. The J segment lost 6 bases and the V segment lost 3 bases, leaving 5 bases of the junction unmatched. The CDR3 sequence is 14 residues long. The germline CDR1 and CDR2 sequences are SGHRS and YFSETQ. CDR3 nucleotide sequence: TGCGCCAGCAGCTCCGGGACAGGGGCGGATGGCTACACCTTC. This codes for CASSSGTGADGYTF.

This chain links TRBV5-4 with TRBJ1-1, with D perhaps matching TRBD1 (5 bases). Germline loops: CDR1 SGHNT, CDR2 YYREEE (reference sequence). V dropped 1 base and J dropped 1 base, with 8 bases sitting between them. The CDR3 totals 14 residues. CDR3 sequence reads: CASSLWTQNTEAFF. The CDR3 bases are TGTGCCAGCAGCTTGTGGACACAGAACACTGAAGCTTTCTTT.

The CDR3 DNA is TGTGCCAGCAGCTCAGGAACGGGACTAGAGATTTCAGATACGCAGTATTTT. Protein: CASSSGTGLEISDTQYF. The chain couples TRBV13 to TRBJ2-3, with TRBD2 identical over 8 bases. The CDR3 totals 17 residues. In germline, CDR1 is PRHDT, CDR2 FYEKMQ (reference sequence). With V trimmed by 4 bases and J by 4 bases, 13 bases remained unmatched.

The rearrangement uses TRBV9 and TRBJ1-1; TRBD1 matches 7 bases. V lost 4 bases, J lost 1 base, and 10 bases stayed unmatched. The CDR3 runs 16 residues. Germline V CDR1 and CDR2: SGDLS, YYNGEE. The DNA of the CDR3 is TGTGCCAGCAGCACATATAGGGGGACAGAGAACACTGAAGCTTTCTTT. It encodes CASSTYRGTENTEAFF.

This clone was picked up one time. V gene TRBV25-1 combines with J gene TRBJ2-1; 9 nucleotides match TRBD2. Germline V lookup: CDR1 MGHDK, CDR2 SYGVNS. This CDR3 has 14 residues. Trimming removed 5 bases from V and 4 bases from J; junction bases left unmatched: 3. CDR3 coding DNA: TGTGCCAGCAGTAGGGCGGGGGGGTACAATGAGCAGTTCTTC. Protein: CASSRAGGYNEQFF. The full variable domain, in which reference TRBV25-1 and TRBJ2-1 provide the parts outside the CDR3, is EADIYQTPRYLVIGTGKKITLECSQTMGHDKMYWYQQDPGMELHLIHYSYGVNSTEKGDLSSESTVSRIRTEHFPLTLESARPSHTSQYLCASSRAGGYNEQFFGPGTRLTVL.

This clone was seen a handful of times. This chain connects TRBV28 to TRBJ1-5; no reliable D call. This CDR3 comprises 13 residues. V was clipped by 1 base and J by 9 bases, with 10 bases between them. CDR1 and CDR2 (germline): MDHEN, SYDVKM. The CDR3: CASSLSRLSPQHF. DNA of the CDR3: TGTGCCAGCAGTTTATCTAGGCTCTCGCCCCAGCATTTT.

This rearrangement joins TRBV7-9 to TRBJ1-2; 11 nucleotides agree with TRBD1. The CDR3 is 15 residues long. The ends lost 3 bases at V and 8 bases at J; junction bases unmatched: 8. The germline V gene has CDR1 SEHNR and CDR2 FQNEAQ (reference sequence). The CDR3 region has the DNA TGTGCCAGCAGCTTCAGGACAGGGGGCGCCTACGGCTACACCTTC. It codes for CASSFRTGGAYGYTF.

The rearrangement uses TRBV5-6 and TRBJ1-5; TRBD1 matches at 7 bases. V lost 4 bases to trimming and J lost 3 bases; unmatched junction nucleotides: 7. Germline V lookup: CDR1 SGHDT, CDR2 YYEEEE. CDR3 length: 15 amino acids. For the CDR3, the DNA is TGTGCCAGCAGCCGGACAGGCCTGGACAATCAGCCCCAGCATTTT. Its protein product is CASSRTGLDNQPQHF. The full variable domain, completed using reference TRBV5-6 and TRBJ1-5, is DAGVTQSPTHLIKTRGQQVTLRCSPKSGHDTVSWYQQALGQGPQFIFQYYEEEERQRGNFPDRFSGHQFPNYSSELNVNALLLGDSALYLCASSRTGLDNQPQHFGDGTRLSIL.

This clone was detected only a few times. The genes are TRBV4-1 and TRBJ1-5, with a tentative D call TRBD1 (5 bases). This CDR3 contains 17 residues. V was shortened by 1 base and J by 0 bases, with 13 bases between the two germline ends. Germline V lookup: CDR1 MGHRA, CDR2 YSYEKL. The CDR3: CASSQGIGRDSNQPQHF. CDR3 DNA sequence: TGCGCCAGCAGCCAAGGCATTGGCAGGGATAGCAATCAGCCCCAGCATTTT.

This chain joins TRBV19 and TRBJ1-1, with D possibly being TRBD1 (6 bases). The CDR3 is 14 amino acids. Germline lookup yields CDR1 LNHDA and CDR2 SQIVND (reference sequence). V lost 5 bases, J lost 0 bases, and 10 bases lay in between. Here the CDR3 reads CASSHHRVNTEAFF. For the CDR3, the DNA is TGTGCCAGTAGTCACCACAGGGTGAACACTGAAGCTTTCTTT.

This chain joins TRBV5-1 and TRBJ2-3, with 13 bases identical to TRBD2. With V trimmed by 4 bases and J by 3 bases, 5 bases remained unmatched. Germline CDR1 is SGHRS and CDR2 is YFSETQ. The CDR3 is made up of 16 amino acids. DNA for the CDR3: TGCGCCAGCAGCCAGAGGGGACTAGCGGGGACAGATACGCAGTATTTT. Protein product: CASSQRGLAGTDTQYF.

This clone turned up a few times. J is TRBJ2-5 and V is TRBV4-2, with D perhaps matching TRBD1 (6 bases). V lost 1 base, J lost 2 bases, and 11 bases lay in between. Germline assignment: CDR1 LGHNA and CDR2 YNFKEQ. The CDR3 length is 15 residues. CDR3 DNA: TGTGCCAGCAGCCAAGGCAGGGGTTGGCAAGAGACCCAGTACTTC. Residues: CASSQGRGWQETQYF.

The rearrangement joins TRBV9 to TRBJ2-1; a possible D gene is TRBD2 (6 bases). CDR1 and CDR2 (germline): SGDLS, YYNGEE. Trimming left V 0 bases short and J 3 bases short, with 10 bases between. This CDR3 comprises 15 residues. As DNA, the CDR3 is TGTGCCAGCAGCGTAGGGTTGGACTACTACAATGAGCAGTTCTTC. Translation gives CASSVGLDYYNEQFF.